This T cell receptor (beta chain) came from a study of chemoradiotherapy in HPV16-positive cancers. Germline lookup yields CDR1 SGHRS and CDR2 YFSETQ. Trimming removed 3 bases from V and 0 bases from J, with 11 bases in between. The CDR3 loop spans 15 amino acids. Assay: immunoSEQ multiplex PCR; the TCRdb copy retains only in-frame clones and omits some. In the table there are approximately 12,000 clones, 70% to 90% of which are singletons. The origin of this receptor is a human donor with HPV-associated anogenital cancer. This rearrangement joins TRBV5-1 to TRBJ2-3, with a possible D match to TRBD2 (6 bases). The starting material was blood, obtained from a patient who underwent chemoradiotherapy. The CDR3 DNA reads TGCGCCAGCAGCTCCGGCCTAGCGAGCACAGATACGCAGTATTTT. Its protein is CASSSGLASTDTQYF.